This record looks at one T cell receptor beta chain sequence and its context. Its antigen is as yet unknown. A read error may account for a junction end that differs from germline. The CDR3 is 15 residues long. The germline V gene encodes CDR1 SGHTA and CDR2 FQGNSA. This specimen comes from a study of shared clonotypes between healthy human individuals. Unsorted PBMC contributed 300 ng DNA, roughly 30,000 T cell genomes, to each replicate PCR. On ten immunoSEQ deep assay plates, unsorted PBMC DNA was sequenced. Generated by immunoSEQ multiplex PCR, the TCRdb table keeps only in-frame clones and is missing some. The sample carries 450,000 to 500,000 clones, 81% recorded once. Findings and limits, study-wide: The low donor count limited represented genetic and exposure-history diversity. Sharing of clonotypes among donors was expected to vary with sequencing depth.

The sample comprised PBMCs. The chain couples TRBV7-2 to TRBJ2-2; D not resolved. This TCR came from a middle-aged woman in good health. Some clones in this sample may be carry-over from other donors' samples. This chain's CDR3 is CASSRALQNTVELFF. As DNA, the CDR3 is TGTGCCAGCAGCCGGGCCCTCCAGAACACCGTGGAGCTGTTTTTT.